Below are 28 T cell receptor beta chains sequenced from a single sample in a study of OX40 agonist ivuxolimab in advanced cancers. Measured with immunoSEQ multiplex PCR; TCRdb has only the in-frame clones, and not every one. The table records about 8,900 clones, about 66% of them present only once. The starting material was CD4+ or CD8+ T cells sorted from blood, obtained in a trial of the OX40 agonist ivuxolimab. Receptors were obtained from an adult with an advanced solid tumor such as melanoma, head and neck, liver or kidney cancer.

The rearrangement joins TRBV29-1 to TRBJ2-1; D perhaps matches TRBD1 (5 bases). CDR1 is SQVTM, CDR2 ANQGSEA, per germline. Trimming cost V 2 bases and J 3 bases, with 8 bases left between them. The CDR3 runs to 13 residues. CDR3 in amino acids: CSVERGLYNEQFF. The CDR3 nucleotides are TGCAGCGTTGAAAGGGGCCTCTACAATGAGCAGTTCTTC.

This chain links TRBV6-1 with TRBJ1-1, with no clear D. This CDR3 comprises 14 residues. Germline CDR1 MNHNS, CDR2 SASEGT. Trimming left V 3 bases short and J 10 bases short, with 18 bases between. The CDR3 DNA reads as TGTGCCAGCAGTGAGGGCTGGGTCGGTAGTGGAGCTTTCTTT. It translates to CASSEGWVGSGAFF.

The chain joins TRBV19 to TRBJ2-3, with D possibly being TRBD2 (6 bases). Between the trimmed V and J ends, which lost 10 bases and 7 bases, there was a span of 24 bases. This CDR3 has 15 residues. CDR1 and CDR2 (germline): LNHDA, SQIVND (reference sequence). The CDR3 sequence: CATQYPGGIGNTQYF. The CDR3 region has the DNA TGTGCCACCCAATACCCTGGCGGGATAGGGAATACGCAGTATTTT.

The chain uses TRBV27 and TRBJ2-2; D tentatively reads TRBD1 or TRBD2 (5 bases each). CDR1 is MNHEY, CDR2 SMNVEV, per germline (reference sequence). Trimming cost V 2 bases and J 7 bases, with 11 bases left between them. This CDR3 has 14 residues. For the CDR3, the DNA is TGTGCCAGCAGTTTAGAGGGGAACGGCGGGGAGCTGTTTTTT. Protein sequence: CASSLEGNGGELFF.

This clone was found a few times. This chain joins TRBV6-5 and TRBJ2-7; D unresolved. V shed 4 bases and J shed 4 bases, with 8 bases lying between them. Germline values: CDR1 MNHEY, CDR2 SVGAGI. The CDR3 has 12 amino acids. The CDR3 nucleotides read TGTGCCAGCAGTTTCGAGGTATACGAGCAGTACTTC. Amino acids: CASSFEVYEQYF.

This chain joins TRBV13 and TRBJ2-1; 7 bases align to TRBD2. The CDR3 is 14 amino acids. V shed 1 base and J 4 bases; nucleotides not matched to a gene: 1. From germline, CDR1 is PRHDT and CDR2 FYEKMQ (reference sequence). CDR3 nucleotides: TGTGCCAGCAGCTTAGAGGGAGGGTACAATGAGCAGTTCTTC. This codes for CASSLEGGYNEQFF.

This chain joins TRBV29-1 and TRBJ2-2; the D gene could be TRBD1 or TRBD2 (6 bases each). The germline CDR1 and CDR2 sequences are SQVTM and ANQGSEA. V gave up 3 bases and J gave up 15 bases, with 17 bases separating them. The length of the CDR3 is 12 residues. The DNA for the CDR3 is TGCAGCGTTGACGGGGGCGCATTGGGGTTGTTTTTT. This sequence encodes CSVDGGALGLFF.

The V gene is TRBV29-1, the J gene TRBJ2-1; D is unresolved. Trimming took off 6 bases at V and 2 bases at J, with 8 bases between the two ends. This CDR3 has 12 amino acids. Per germline, CDR1 SQVTM and CDR2 ANQGSEA. The CDR3, as DNA: TGCAGCGTCCGCCACCCCTACAATGAGCAGTTCTTC. Protein product: CSVRHPYNEQFF.

This rearrangement joins TRBV14 to TRBJ2-3; 8 positions match TRBD2. This CDR3 contains 13 residues. The V gene's germline CDR1 is SGHDN and CDR2 FVKESK. The junction had 6 bases not matched to a gene; V was cut back by 2 bases and J by 11 bases. The CDR3 bases are TGTGCCAGCAGCCAAAGTCCGGGGGGGAAGCAGTATTTT. It translates to CASSQSPGGKQYF.

The CDR3: CSLMRESPYNEQFF. CDR3 coding DNA: TGCAGCTTGATGCGGGAATCCCCCTACAATGAGCAGTTCTTC. The rearrangement uses TRBV29-1 and TRBJ2-1, with D perhaps TRBD2 (6 bases). CDR1 is SQVTM, CDR2 ANQGSEA, per germline. This CDR3 has 14 residues. V gave up 8 bases and J gave up 2 bases, with 16 bases separating them.

The chain couples TRBV5-6 to TRBJ1-2; tentative D call: TRBD1 (5 bases). V lost 4 bases and J 2 bases, leaving 9 bases between the germline ends. The germline gives CDR1 SGHDT, CDR2 YYEEEE. The CDR3 spans 13 residues. CDR3 in DNA: TGTGCCAGCAGCCATGACAGAAACTATGGCTACACCTTC. It codes for CASSHDRNYGYTF. Combining the CDR3 with reference TRBV5-6 and TRBJ1-2 gives the whole variable domain DAGVTQSPTHLIKTRGQQVTLRCSPKSGHDTVSWYQQALGQGPQFIFQYYEEEERQRGNFPDRFSGHQFPNYSSELNVNALLLGDSALYLCASSHDRNYGYTFGSGTRLTVV.

This rearrangement joins TRBV11-3 to TRBJ1-2, with 9 nucleotides matching TRBD1. Germline V gives CDR1 SGHNT, CDR2 YENEEA. The CDR3 contains 19 residues. V lost 3 bases and J lost 0; bases outside the gene matches: 14. As DNA, the CDR3 is TGTGCCAGCAGCTTTCGAAACCGGACAGGGGCCATACCTAACTATGGCTACACCTTC. Translated: CASSFRNRTGAIPNYGYTF.

This chain uses TRBV28 with TRBJ1-5; 7 bases line up with TRBD1. Germline CDR1 and CDR2: MDHEN and SYDVKM. This CDR3 is 17 amino acids long. V gave up 6 bases and J gave up 0 bases; unmatched junction bases: 11. This chain's CDR3 is CASSPGQYTYSNQPQHF. The CDR3 bases are TGTGCCAGCAGCCCGGGACAGTACACTTATAGCAATCAGCCCCAGCATTTT.

This chain links TRBV5-6 with TRBJ2-7; TRBD2 matches 13 bases. The germline gives CDR1 SGHDT, CDR2 YYEEEE. The junction had 4 bases not matched to a gene; V was cut back by 3 bases and J by 4 bases. This CDR3 region has 15 residues. The DNA for the CDR3 is TGTGCCAGCAGCTACCGGACTAGCGGGAGTTACGAGCAGTACTTC. It translates to CASSYRTSGSYEQYF.

The chain couples TRBV15 to TRBJ2-7, with D possibly TRBD2 on 5 matching bases. Between the trimmed V and J ends, which lost 6 bases and 1 base, there was a span of 10 bases. The CDR3 has 13 amino acids. CDR1 and CDR2 (germline): LNHNV, YYDKDF (reference sequence). CDR3 sequence reads: CATRGDSSYEQYF. In DNA, the CDR3 is TGTGCCACCAGGGGAGACTCTTCCTACGAGCAGTACTTC.

This chain connects TRBV19 to TRBJ2-1; D possibly matches TRBD1 or TRBD2 (5 bases each). Germline V gene sequence: CDR1 LNHDA, CDR2 SQIVND (reference sequence). This CDR3 has 17 residues. Trimming cost V 1 base and J 4 bases, with 17 bases left between them. The CDR3 is CASSIVGARVAYNEQFF. The CDR3 nucleotides read TGTGCCAGTAGTATAGTAGGGGCGCGGGTCGCTTACAATGAGCAGTTCTTC. Using reference TRBV19 and TRBJ2-1 for the parts outside the CDR3, the full variable domain is DGGITQSPKYLFRKEGQNVTLSCEQNLNHDAMYWYRQDPGQGLRLIYYSQIVNDFQKGDIAEGYSVSREKKESFPLTVTSAQKNPTAFYLCASSIVGARVAYNEQFFGPGTRLTVL.

The V gene is TRBV28, the J gene TRBJ2-1; 7 nucleotides line up with TRBD2. CDR3 length: 13 amino acids. The ends lost 7 bases at V and 2 bases at J; junction bases unmatched: 2. Germline-derived CDR1 and CDR2 are MDHEN and SYDVKM. In DNA form, the CDR3 reads TGTGCCAGCACTAGCGGACCCTACAATGAGCAGTTCTTC. This sequence encodes CASTSGPYNEQFF.

The rearrangement links TRBV5-1 to TRBJ2-7, with a tentative D call TRBD2 (5 bases). The CDR3 spans 16 residues. Trimming removed 2 bases at V and 1 base at J, with 16 bases between. Germline V lookup: CDR1 SGHRS, CDR2 YFSETQ. CDR3 amino acids: CASSFFPRTGSYEQYF. In DNA form, the CDR3 reads TGCGCCAGCAGCTTCTTCCCGCGGACTGGATCCTACGAGCAGTACTTC.

The chain joins TRBV7-2 to TRBJ2-3; 7 bases agree with TRBD2. The CDR3 consists of 15 residues. Germline V CDR1 and CDR2: SGHTA, FQGNSA. Trimming took 1 base from V and 1 from J; bases not matched to a gene: 2. The CDR3 loop reads CASSLVLAGTDTQYF. CDR3 sequence (DNA): TGTGCCAGCAGCTTAGTCCTAGCGGGCACAGATACGCAGTATTTT.

The chain has TRBV19 and TRBJ1-5, with D hard to call. V was clipped by 5 bases and J by 4 bases, with 15 bases between them. The CDR3 is made up of 15 amino acids. Germline lookup yields CDR1 LNHDA and CDR2 SQIVND (reference sequence). In DNA form, the CDR3 reads TGTGCCAGTAGTCCTCCCTATCCCGGGAATCAGCCCCAGCATTTT. As protein: CASSPPYPGNQPQHF.

The gene calls are TRBV5-6 and TRBJ2-7; D might be TRBD2 (6 bases). Trimming took off 3 bases at V and 4 bases at J, with 20 bases between the two ends. The CDR3 extends over 16 amino acids. Germline CDR1 reads SGHDT; CDR2 reads YYEEEE. CDR3 amino acids: CASSSPSAPIIYEQYF. The CDR3 DNA follows: TGTGCCAGCAGCTCCCCTAGCGCCCCTATAATTTACGAGCAGTACTTC.

The chain has TRBV25-1 and TRBJ2-7; D possibly corresponds to TRBD2 (6 bases). The germline gives CDR1 MGHDK, CDR2 SYGVNS. V dropped 3 bases and J dropped 0 bases, with 6 bases sitting between them. The CDR3 is 13 amino acids. Written as DNA, the CDR3 is TGTGCCAGCAGTGAGGAGGGCTCCTACGAGCAGTACTTC. Translating gives CASSEEGSYEQYF.

This chain links TRBV4-2 with TRBJ2-7; D is tentatively TRBD1 or TRBD2 (5 bases each). Between the trimmed V and J ends, which lost 8 bases and 3 bases, there was a span of 17 bases. The CDR3 spans 14 residues. The germline V gene encodes CDR1 LGHNA and CDR2 YNFKEQ. As DNA, the CDR3 is TGTGCCAGCGGAATCGGGACGGGCCGCTACGAGCAGTACTTC. Amino acids: CASGIGTGRYEQYF.

This clone came up a few times. The chain employs TRBV6-4 and TRBJ2-3; either TRBD1 or TRBD2 may fit D (5 bases each). Trimming pared 5 bases from V and 2 bases from J, leaving 11 bases between. This CDR3 region has 14 residues. Germline V gene lookup returns CDR1 MRHNA and CDR2 SNTAGT. CDR3 bases: TGTGCCAGCAGTCTAGGGGAGCCCACAGATACGCAGTATTTT. Its protein product is CASSLGEPTDTQYF.

This chain uses TRBV5-6 with TRBJ1-2; D is unclear. Trimming cost V 0 bases and J 3 bases, with 12 bases left between them. Germline V CDR1 and CDR2: SGHDT, YYEEEE. The CDR3 has 15 residues. CDR3 nucleotide sequence: TGTGCCAGCAGCTTGGTGGAAGGGCCCCACTATGGCTACACCTTC. This gives the protein CASSLVEGPHYGYTF.

In nucleotides, the CDR3 is TGTGCCAGTAGTATATGGCTAGTTGGGGACGTTAACACTGAAGCTTTCTTT. This gives the protein CASSIWLVGDVNTEAFF. The V call is TRBV19, the J call TRBJ1-1; D perhaps matches TRBD1 (5 bases). This CDR3 is built from 17 residues. Trimming removed 2 bases at V and 2 bases at J, with 18 bases between. Germline CDR1 reads LNHDA; CDR2 reads SQIVND (reference sequence).

CDR3 coding DNA: TGTGCCAGCAGTGGGACAGCCAACACTGAAGCTTTCTTT. Translating it yields CASSGTANTEAFF. V usage is TRBV5-4 and J usage is TRBJ1-1; 7 bases fit TRBD1. The germline CDR1 and CDR2 sequences are SGHNT and YYREEE (reference sequence). J lost 2 bases, V lost 5 bases, and 3 bases had no gene match. The CDR3 sequence is 13 residues long.

The rearrangement joins TRBV6-4 to TRBJ2-3, with D perhaps TRBD1 or TRBD2 (5 bases each). The CDR3 is made up of 14 amino acids. Germline V gene sequence: CDR1 MRHNA, CDR2 SNTAGT. The V gene lost 4 bases and the J gene lost 3 bases, with 11 bases spanning the gap. The CDR3: CASSAGGETDTQYF. CDR3 coding DNA: TGTGCCAGCAGTGCTGGGGGAGAAACAGATACGCAGTATTTT.